A selection of T cell receptor beta chains follows, all from one sample in a study of blood T cell repertoires in COVID-19. Sequencing was performed with immunoSEQ multiplex PCR; in TCRdb, only in-frame clones are kept and a portion is missing. The sample lists hundreds of thousands of clones, around 85% seen once, with less than 2.5% in the top ten. Sequenced sample: PBMCs or T cells enriched from blood (not recorded which). The receptor source for this set is a man aged 25-45 years who had recovered from COVID-19. Both conserved end residues are part of each CDR3. The order of the fields is V gene, D gene, J gene, clone size, CDR3 DNA, CDR3 protein. D genes are given only for firm matches. Size values are once, few and many counts, or a class for expanded clones, and some rows have none.

>TRBV7-2|TRBD2|TRBJ2-5|NA
TGTGCCAGCAGGGGAGTCCGGGGGGGGCAGGAGACCCAGTACTTC
CASRGVRGGQETQYF
>TRBV5-1|TRBD2|TRBJ2-5|NA
TGCGCCAGCAGCTTTGGTGAGCGGGGGGGACAAGAGACCCAGTACTTC
CASSFGERGGQETQYF
>TRBV7-8|TRBD2|TRBJ2-3|NA
TGTGCCAGCAGCTTAGGTGGACTAGCGGGGGGGCTCACAGATACGCAGTATTTT
CASSLGGLAGGLTDTQYF
>TRBV19|TRBD1|TRBJ1-6|NA
TGTGCCAGTACCGCTACTTGGGACAGGGCTTCACCCCTCCACTTT
CASTATWDRASPLHF
>TRBV19|TRBD1|TRBJ2-7|NA
TGTGCCAGCGCGCCCAGACAGGGTTCCTACGAGCAGTACTTC
CASAPRQGSYEQYF
>TRBV7-2|TRBD1|TRBJ1-2|NA
TGTGCCAGCAGCTTAGCGAGAGGACAGGGGACCTATGGCTACACCTTC
CASSLARGQGTYGYTF
>TRBV27|NA|TRBJ2-7|NA
TGTGCCAGCAGTTTATCGGCAGCGCCGCCCTCGTACTTC
CASSLSAAPPSYF
>TRBV4-2|NA|TRBJ1-3|once
TGTGCCAGCAGCCAAGAGGTGTCAGGGGTTATAGGAAACACCATATATTTT
CASSQEVSGVIGNTIYF
>TRBV29-1|NA|TRBJ1-4|NA
TGCAGCGTTGCTGAGGGCTCGACTTCAACTAATGAAAAACTGTTTTTT
CSVAEGSTSTNEKLFF
>TRBV2|NA|TRBJ2-4|once
TGTGCCAGCAGTGACGGGGTTACCAAAAACATTCAGTACTTC
CASSDGVTKNIQYF
>TRBV20-1|NA|TRBJ2-5|NA
TGCAGTGCTAGTCAACGGGTAAGAGAGACCCAGTACTTC
CSASQRVRETQYF
>TRBV25-1|NA|TRBJ2-2|NA
TGTGCCAGCAGTGATCTGAACAGGGAGAACACCGGGGAGCTGTTTTTT
CASSDLNRENTGELFF
>TRBV2|NA|TRBJ1-1|NA
TGTGCCTATCCTCAAAGTACGGGGGTTTACACTGAAGCTTTCTTT
CAYPQSTGVYTEAFF
>TRBV7-2|TRBD1|TRBJ1-4|NA
TGTGCCAGCAGCCAGGGACAGGGCGGAGAAAAACTGTTTTTT
CASSQGQGGEKLFF
>TRBV7-9|TRBD2|TRBJ2-3|NA
TGTGCCAGCGGGGGACCTCCCGGACTAGCAGCAGATACGCAGTATTTT
CASGGPPGLAADTQYF
>TRBV11-2|TRBD1|TRBJ1-4|NA
TGTGCCAGCAGCTTCTTATTGGGACAGTTAAATGAAAAACTGTTTTTT
CASSFLLGQLNEKLFF
>TRBV5-4|TRBD2|TRBJ2-1|NA
TGTGCCAGCAGCTTCCAAACTAGCGGGCAAGGGGGCAATGAGCAGTTCTTC
CASSFQTSGQGGNEQFF
>TRBV7-2|NA|TRBJ1-1|NA
TGTGCCAGCAGCTTATTTCTTAGCACTGAAGCTTTCTTT
CASSLFLSTEAFF
>TRBV4-1|NA|TRBJ2-1|few
TGCGCCAGCAGCCAAGGGCAAATCGACTACAATGAGCAGTTCTTC
CASSQGQIDYNEQFF
>TRBV11-2|TRBD1|TRBJ1-2|NA
TGTGCCAGCAGCTTAGGGACAGGTGTTAACTTC
CASSLGTGVNF
>TRBV5-6|NA|TRBJ1-5|NA
TGTGCCAGCAGCCACAGGGACGGGCGTGGGGGTCAGCCCCAGCATTTT
CASSHRDGRGGQPQHF
>TRBV5-1|TRBD2|TRBJ2-4|NA
TGCGCCAGCAGCCCGCCCGGGAGGGTACAAAACATTCAGTACTTC
CASSPPGRVQNIQYF
>TRBV7-2|NA|TRBJ1-2|NA
TGTGCCAGCAGCAAAGGGGGCTATGGCTACACCTTC
CASSKGGYGYTF
>TRBV2|NA|TRBJ2-2|NA
TGTGCCAGCAGCAAGGGACTCCTCGGCAAGAACACCGGGGAGCTGTTTTTT
CASSKGLLGKNTGELFF
>TRBV27|TRBD2|TRBJ2-1|once
TGTGCCAGCTGGACTAGCGGGGAATACAATGAGCAGTTCTTC
CASWTSGEYNEQFF
>TRBV11-2|NA|TRBJ1-1|few
TGTGCCAGCAGCTTAGAGACGGGGTCTGAAGCTTTCTTT
CASSLETGSEAFF
>TRBV18|NA|TRBJ2-6|few
TGTGCCAGCTCACCCCTAGCAGGGGTTCCCTCTGGGGCCAACGTCCTGACTTTC
CASSPLAGVPSGANVLTF
>TRBV27|NA|TRBJ1-6|NA
TGTGCCAGCATGGGGAGCTCCTATAATTCACCCCTCCACTTT
CASMGSSYNSPLHF
>TRBV6-5|NA|TRBJ1-2|NA
TGTGCCAGCAGTCGGACTGGGAACTATGGCTACACCTTC
CASSRTGNYGYTF
>TRBV18|NA|TRBJ1-1|NA
TGTGCCAGCTCCGAGGACAGAACTGAAGCTTTCTTT
CASSEDRTEAFF
>TRBV12-3/TRBV12-4|NA|TRBJ1-1|once
TGTGCCAGCAGTTTGGAGGAATCAGAAGCTTTCTTT
CASSLEESEAFF
>TRBV27|NA|TRBJ2-1|NA
TGTGCCAGCAGCTGGGGGGACTCCTACAATGAGCAGTTCTTC
CASSWGDSYNEQFF
>TRBV11-2|NA|TRBJ2-7|NA
TGTGCCAGCAGCTTAGTCCGCGGGCCGACCTTCTCCTACGAGCAGTACTTC
CASSLVRGPTFSYEQYF
>TRBV5-1|TRBD1|TRBJ1-3|few
TGCGCCAGCAGCTTGACCACAGGGGCTGGAAACACCATATATTTT
CASSLTTGAGNTIYF
>TRBV19|TRBD1|TRBJ2-7|NA
TGTGCCAGTAGTATGGGACAGGGTGCCGAGCAGTACTTC
CASSMGQGAEQYF
>TRBV5-1|TRBD1|TRBJ1-1|NA
TGCGCCAGCAGCCCACCGGACAGGGCCCTAAATGAAGCTTTCTTT
CASSPPDRALNEAFF
>TRBV7-2|NA|TRBJ2-7|NA
TGTGCCAGCAGCCCCCATACTAGCTTAACTACCGAGCAGTACTTC
CASSPHTSLTTEQYF
>TRBV5-1|TRBD1|TRBJ1-3|NA
TGCGCCAGCAGTTACGGACAGGGCGCTGGAAACACCATATATTTT
CASSYGQGAGNTIYF
>TRBV10-3|TRBD1|TRBJ1-2|NA
TGTGCCATCAGAGACCCGGGACAGGGGGATTATGGCTACACCTTC
CAIRDPGQGDYGYTF
>TRBV4-1|TRBD2|TRBJ2-7|NA
TGCGCCAGCAGCCAAGAGGGGGGGGAAGCCTACGAGCAGTACTTC
CASSQEGGEAYEQYF
>TRBV19|TRBD1|TRBJ1-5|NA
TGTGCCAGTAGTATTACAGGGGCGGGTCAGCCCCAGCATTTT
CASSITGAGQPQHF
>TRBV18|NA|TRBJ1-2|NA
TGTGCCAGCTCACCGTTGGCAGGGTATGGCTACACCTTC
CASSPLAGYGYTF
>TRBV30|TRBD1|TRBJ1-2|NA
TGTGCCTGGAGTGTCCGGGACAGGCCAAACTATGGCTACACCTTC
CAWSVRDRPNYGYTF
>TRBV5-1|TRBD1|TRBJ2-2|NA
TGCGCCAGCAAGGATGACAGGGAATGGACCGGGGAGCTGTTTTTT
CASKDDREWTGELFF
>TRBV15|NA|TRBJ2-7|NA
TGTGCCACCAGCAGAGGCTTGGAGGGAAAGTACGAGCAGTACTTC
CATSRGLEGKYEQYF